A single sample is the source of the 12 T cell receptor beta chains below, sequenced in a study of T cells in Graves' hyperthyroidism and ophthalmopathy. The investigators amplified TCR beta CDR3 regions from RNA transcripts. HTBI primers were used for first-round RT-PCR of the TCR CDR3. MiXCR was run by TCRdb on the multiplex PCR reads, yielding one entry per CDR3 protein. The repertoire holds over 150,000 distinct CDR3 sequences, with about 17% as singletons. The material sequenced was blood. All receptors come from a woman aged 45-65 years with Graves' hyperthyroidism.

The chain combines TRBV7-3 with TRBJ2-2, with 9 bases matching TRBD2. Germline CDR1 is SGHTA and CDR2 is FQGTGA. The CDR3 has 16 residues. J gave up 1 base and V 8 bases, and 8 bases lay outside the gene matches. CDR3 nucleotides: TGTGCCAGCTCCCGCGGGGGGGCGCTGAACACCGGGGAGCTGTTTTTT. Encoded protein: CASSRGGALNTGELFF.

This clonotype occurred many times. The chain employs TRBV7-8 and TRBJ1-2, with 7 bases fitting TRBD1. The ends lost 5 bases at V and 0 bases at J; junction bases unmatched: 9. Germline values: CDR1 SGHVS, CDR2 FQNEAQ. This CDR3 region has 16 residues. CDR3 loop: CASSMAGGGTNYGYTF. CDR3 sequence (DNA): TGTGCCAGCAGCATGGCAGGGGGGGGAACTAACTATGGCTACACCTTC.

With respect to this clonotype: A much larger clonotype is one base distant, so this may be a read error. The chain carries TRBV7-9 and TRBJ1-4; D remains unclear. The germline gives CDR1 SEHNR, CDR2 FQNEAQ (reference sequence). The CDR3 covers 13 residues. This chain's CDR3 is CARSLGPGEKLFF. DNA of the CDR3: TGTGCCAGAAGCTTAGGCCCGGGTGAAAAACTGTTTTTT.

The V and J genes are TRBV5-4 and TRBJ1-1; possible D gene TRBD1, 6 bases. Trimming pared 4 bases from V and 3 bases from J, leaving 13 bases between. This CDR3 is 14 amino acids long. Germline CDR1 SGHNT, CDR2 YYREEE (reference sequence). The CDR3 sequence is CASSIGGEDTEAFF. The CDR3 region has the DNA TGTGCCAGCAGCATAGGGGGGGAAGACACTGAAGCTTTCTTT.

Ten or more counts support this clonotype. The rearrangement uses TRBV7-8 and TRBJ1-4; D gene uncertain. Germline V lookup: CDR1 SGHVS, CDR2 FQNEAQ. The germline V and J ends were trimmed by 7 bases and 10 bases, with 10 bases remaining between them. The CDR3 totals 11 residues. DNA of the CDR3: TGTGCCAGCACTTCTGGGGTAAAACTGTTTTTT. This gives the protein CASTSGVKLFF.

This clonotype has at least ten counts. The chain is built from TRBV7-9 and TRBJ2-1; 7 nucleotides match TRBD1. CDR3 length equals 16 residues. V lost 4 bases, J lost 1 base, and 7 bases stayed unmatched. Germline V gene sequence: CDR1 SEHNR, CDR2 FQNEAQ (reference sequence). The CDR3 DNA follows: TGTGCCAGCAGCTCTCGACAGGGCGTTTCCTACAATGAGCAGTTCTTC. It encodes CASSSRQGVSYNEQFF. The whole variable domain, remainder taken from reference TRBV7-9 and TRBJ2-1, is DTGVSQNPRHKITKRGQNVTFRCDPISEHNRLYWYRQTLGQGPEFLTYFQNEAQLEKSRLLSDRFSAERPKGSFSTLEIQRTEQGDSAMYLCASSSRQGVSYNEQFFGPGTRLTVL.

This clonotype was seen many times. The CDR3 nucleotides are TGTGCCAGCAGTCCGAAAGGGGCTGGACAGGGGGCTGGGGAGCAGTTCTTC. Its translation is CASSPKGAGQGAGEQFF. The J gene is TRBJ2-1, the V gene TRBV12-3 or TRBV12-4; 11 bases are shared with TRBD1. The V segment lost 5 bases and the J segment 10 bases; nucleotides outside the gene matches: 16. This CDR3 spans 17 amino acids.

This clonotype was recorded at least ten times. The chain recombines TRBV29-1 with TRBJ1-2; D is unclear. Trimming took off 6 bases at V and 8 bases at J, with 13 bases between the two ends. The CDR3 runs 11 residues. In germline, CDR1 is SQVTM, CDR2 ANQGSEA. DNA of the CDR3: TGCAGCGTGGCCCGTGCTGACGGCTACACCTTC. Translation gives CSVARADGYTF.

Many counts were recorded for this clonotype. This CDR3 reads CASSLDRDRVSRQYF. As DNA, the CDR3 is TGTGCCAGCAGTTTAGACCGGGACAGGGTGTCGAGGCAGTACTTC. J is TRBJ2-7 and V is TRBV6-1, with TRBD1 identical over 9 bases. J lost 9 bases, V lost 5 bases, and 14 bases had no gene match. The CDR3 has 15 amino acids. CDR1 and CDR2 from the germline V gene are MNHNS and SASEGT.

This clonotype was seen a few times. CDR3 DNA sequence: TGTGCCAGCAGCTTGGGACCTGGGGGGGAAAAACTGTTTTTT. Protein product: CASSLGPGGEKLFF. This chain connects TRBV5-6 to TRBJ1-4; D is possibly TRBD1 (5 bases). From germline, CDR1 is SGHDT and CDR2 YYEEEE. The CDR3 sequence is 14 residues long. Trimming took off 0 bases at V and 8 bases at J, with 11 bases between the two ends.

This clonotype showed up many times. The chain carries TRBV19 and TRBJ2-1, with 9 positions matching TRBD2. Germline trimming cut 3 bases from V and 6 bases from J; bases unmatched to any gene: 6. This CDR3 comprises 15 residues. Germline V CDR1 and CDR2: LNHDA, SQIVND (reference sequence). The CDR3 sequence: CASSMGGLAFNEQFF. The DNA for the CDR3 is TGTGCCAGTAGTATGGGGGGACTAGCATTCAATGAGCAGTTCTTC.

This sequence joins TRBV27 and TRBJ2-1, with 9 bases identical to TRBD2. The V gene end was trimmed by 8 bases and the J gene end by 4 bases; junction bases not matched to a gene: 6. Per the germline V gene, CDR1 is MNHEY and CDR2 is SMNVEV (reference sequence). The CDR3 is 14 residues long. DNA of the CDR3: TGTGCCAGCCGAAGAGGACTAGCGTACAATGAGCAGTTCTTC. It translates to CASRRGLAYNEQFF.